This paragraph reports one T cell receptor beta chain. The sample is drawn from a study of blood T cell repertoires in COVID-19. Study background: COVID-19 samples collected from the United States, Italy and Spain covered acute and convalescent phases. Sample material is recorded as cDNA or gDNA derived from T cells, B-cell-depleted T cells, or PBMCs.

In the authors' methods: From reference gene primer amplification, estimates of nucleated cell counts were derived. This table comes from immunoSEQ multiplex PCR, and its TCRdb copy is limited to in-frame clones, with some not included. V and J calls and clone size come straight from that table; D and trimming were deduced from the DNA. The table has roughly 79,000 clones, roughly 86% seen once; the top ten hold roughly 7.3%. Germline loops: CDR1 SGHTA, CDR2 FQGNSA. This CDR3 region has 16 residues. V was clipped by 4 bases and J by 3 bases, with 18 bases between them. The chain combines TRBV7-2 with TRBJ1-1; TRBD1 might be the D (5 bases). Sequenced sample: peripheral blood. This receptor was taken from a human donor in a cohort sampled during active COVID-19. CDR3 DNA sequence: TGTGCCAGCAGCTCCTGGACCGGGGGACGGGACACTGAAGCTTTCTTT. It is translated as CASSSWTGGRDTEAFF.